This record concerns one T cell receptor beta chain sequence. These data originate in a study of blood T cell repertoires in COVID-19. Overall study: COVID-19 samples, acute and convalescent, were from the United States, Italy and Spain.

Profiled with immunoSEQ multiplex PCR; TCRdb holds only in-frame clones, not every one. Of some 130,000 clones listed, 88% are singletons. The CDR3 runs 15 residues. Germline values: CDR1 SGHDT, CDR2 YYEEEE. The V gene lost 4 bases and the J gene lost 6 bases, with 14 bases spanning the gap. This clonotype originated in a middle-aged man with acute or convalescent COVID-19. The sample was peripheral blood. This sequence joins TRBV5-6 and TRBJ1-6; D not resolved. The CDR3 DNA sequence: TGTGCCAGCAGCCCCCGGGGAGGGTTTAATTCACCCCTCCACTTT. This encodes CASSPRGGFNSPLHF.